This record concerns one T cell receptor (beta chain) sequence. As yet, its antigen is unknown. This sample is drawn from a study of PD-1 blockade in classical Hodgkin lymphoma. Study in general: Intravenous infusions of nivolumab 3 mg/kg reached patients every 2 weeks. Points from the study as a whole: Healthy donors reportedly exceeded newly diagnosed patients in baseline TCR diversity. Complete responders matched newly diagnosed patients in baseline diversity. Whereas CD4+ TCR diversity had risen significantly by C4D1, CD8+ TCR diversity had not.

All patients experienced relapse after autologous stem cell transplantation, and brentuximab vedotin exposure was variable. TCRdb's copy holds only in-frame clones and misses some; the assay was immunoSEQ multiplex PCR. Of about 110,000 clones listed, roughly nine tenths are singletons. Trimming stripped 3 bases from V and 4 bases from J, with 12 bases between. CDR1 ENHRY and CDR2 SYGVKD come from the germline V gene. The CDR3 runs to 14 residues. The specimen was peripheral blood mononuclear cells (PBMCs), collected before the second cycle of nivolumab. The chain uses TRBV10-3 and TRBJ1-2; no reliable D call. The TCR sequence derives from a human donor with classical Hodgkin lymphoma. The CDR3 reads CAISERLEGYGYTF. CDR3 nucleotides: TGTGCCATCAGTGAAAGGTTGGAGGGCTATGGCTACACCTTC.